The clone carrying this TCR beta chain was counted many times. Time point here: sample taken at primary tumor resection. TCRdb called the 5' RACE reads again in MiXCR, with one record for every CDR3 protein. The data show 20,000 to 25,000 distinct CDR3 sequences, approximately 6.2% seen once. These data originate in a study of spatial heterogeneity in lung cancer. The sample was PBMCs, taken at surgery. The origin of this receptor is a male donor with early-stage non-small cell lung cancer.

The CDR3 spells CASRAVGDGGNQPQHF. The CDR3, as DNA: TGTGCCAGCAGGGCAGTGGGGGATGGGGGCAATCAGCCCCAGCATTTT. The V gene is TRBV6-6, the J gene TRBJ1-5, with D perhaps matching TRBD1 (5 bases). The V gene lost 6 bases and the J gene lost 2 bases, with 17 bases spanning the gap. This CDR3 region has 16 residues. CDR1 and CDR2 from the germline V gene are MNHNY and SVGAGI (reference sequence).